This TCR beta chain was documented in a study of T cell responses to AZD1222 COVID-19 vaccine. Study at large: Pooling of second doses given at about 4 or about 12 weeks was done. Study-wide results and caveats: Spike-specific TCR breadth and depth went up after people got two AZD1222 doses. Clonal diversity was possibly underestimated, and the donors were mostly white British, with more females. Nearly half of spike-specific TCRs reportedly go after variant regions that carry no mutations.

A remark on this clone: Its antigen remains unknown.

Germline lookup yields CDR1 SGHTA and CDR2 FQGNSA. This CDR3 is 17 amino acids long. J gave up 4 bases and V 4 bases, and 10 bases lay outside the gene matches. Produced via immunoSEQ multiplex PCR; TCRdb's table is partial and in-frame only. The sample lists around 140,000 clones; 85% to 90% were seen once. The source material was peripheral blood, sampled on day 0 of AZD1222 vaccination. This sequence originates from an adult in good health. The chain couples TRBV7-2 to TRBJ1-3, with 10 bases that match TRBD1. For the CDR3, the DNA is TGTGCCAGCAGCTCTAAAGGGGACAGGGGAGCGGGAAACACCATATATTTT. Translated, it gives CASSSKGDRGAGNTIYF.